Shown below are 4 T cell receptor beta chains from a single sample sequenced in a study of blood T cell repertoires in COVID-19. Profiling relied on immunoSEQ multiplex PCR, and the TCRdb table lists in-frame clones only, not all of them. The repertoire holds approximately 100,000 clones, with 80% to 85% as singletons. Sequenced input: peripheral blood. The source of these receptors is a man between 60 and 70 years old with acute or convalescent COVID-19.

V gene TRBV6-6 combines with J gene TRBJ2-3, with D unresolved. V lost 6 bases and J lost 4, with 8 bases in between. Germline V gene lookup returns CDR1 MNHNY and CDR2 SVGAGI (reference sequence). This CDR3 spans 12 amino acids. Here the CDR3 DNA reads TGTGCCAGCAGCCCTCGGTCAGATACGCAGTATTTT. It yields the protein CASSPRSDTQYF.

This chain connects TRBV5-1 to TRBJ1-2; tentative D call: TRBD1 (6 bases). The CDR3 sequence is 14 residues long. Germline V CDR1 and CDR2: SGHRS, YFSETQ. V lost 4 bases and J lost 5, with 15 bases in between. CDR3 sequence: CASSGGHGGYGYTF. DNA for the CDR3: TGCGCCAGCAGCGGGGGACACGGTGGGTATGGCTACACCTTC.

This chain connects TRBV19 to TRBJ2-5; tentative D call: TRBD2 (7 bases). The CDR3 loop spans 13 amino acids. Per the germline V gene, CDR1 is LNHDA and CDR2 is SQIVND (reference sequence). Trimming left V 9 bases short and J 4 bases short, with 15 bases between. The CDR3 sequence: CARREGVTETQYF. The CDR3 coding sequence is TGTGCCAGAAGGGAGGGGGTTACAGAGACCCAGTACTTC.

The gene calls are TRBV25-1 and TRBJ1-2, with 10 bases fitting TRBD1. This CDR3 has 14 amino acids. Per germline, CDR1 MGHDK and CDR2 SYGVNS. J was trimmed by 5 bases and V by 4 bases; bases with no gene match: 4. The CDR3 coding sequence is TGTGCCAGCAGTGGAGACAGGGGGCTTTATGGCTACACCTTC. Its protein is CASSGDRGLYGYTF.